This T cell receptor beta chain derives from a study of early T cells in non-severe SARS-CoV-2 infection. Overall study: From unsorted whole blood, bulk RNA was sequenced, and the chains remained unpaired.

Overall study findings and caveats: Lookups in VDJdb leaned toward anti-spike CD8 responses and missed private and CD4 specificities.

Concerning this clonotype itself: What it binds is not known.

The length of the CDR3 is 14 residues. Trimming cost V 4 bases and J 5 bases; bases outside gene matches: 3. Looked up from germline, CDR1 is SGHTA and CDR2 is FQGTGA. Individually, cDNA molecules had unique molecular identifiers attached to them. TCRdb independently ran MiXCR on the 5' RACE reads; one entry per CDR3 protein. The data hold tens of thousands of distinct CDR3 sequences, with about 11% observed a single time. Sequenced material: whole blood, taken at baseline. The rearrangement uses TRBV7-3 and TRBJ2-2, with 8 bases matching TRBD1. This TCR derives from an adult who was a healthcare worker with PCR-confirmed SARS-CoV-2 infection or an uninfected control (not recorded which). CDR3 in DNA: TGTGCCAGCAGCTCAGGGGGCGGAACCGGGGAGCTGTTTTTT. Protein product: CASSSGGGTGELFF.